The 26 T cell receptor beta chains listed next were all sequenced from one sample in a study of identical twins. TCRdb ran MiXCR on the 5' RACE reads and lists one entry per CDR3 protein. The profile shows roughly 480,000 distinct CDR3 sequences, roughly 26% of them singletons. These data were likewise used in another study, on T cells expressing NK-cell markers.

The sequencing sample was made of CD4+ T cells sorted from blood. Every receptor here comes from a woman aged 18-30 years in good health.

The J gene is TRBJ2-7, the V gene TRBV20-1; TRBD1 matches at 12 bases. This CDR3 spans 13 amino acids. Germline CDR1 is DFQATT and CDR2 is SNEGSKA (reference sequence). J lost 5 bases, V lost 7 bases, and 6 bases had no gene match. The CDR3 region is CSVPGQGADEQYF. The CDR3 bases are TGCAGTGTTCCGGGACAGGGGGCGGACGAGCAGTACTTC.

This clonotype was seen just once. This chain links TRBV5-1 with TRBJ2-1; 7 bases map to TRBD1. J was trimmed by 8 bases and V by 2 bases; bases with no gene match: 10. The V gene's germline CDR1 is SGHRS and CDR2 YFSETQ. The CDR3 spans 15 residues. The CDR3 protein is CASSLSGQVSDEQFF. DNA of the CDR3: TGCGCCAGCAGCTTATCCGGACAGGTGAGCGATGAGCAGTTCTTC.

The chain combines TRBV15 with TRBJ2-2, with 9 bases fitting TRBD2. The germline CDR1 and CDR2 sequences are LNHNV and YYDKDF (reference sequence). CDR3 length: 16 residues. Trimming took 0 bases from V and 7 from J; bases not matched to a gene: 6. CDR3 sequence reads: CATSREGGRAGGELFF. CDR3 coding DNA: TGTGCCACCAGCAGAGAGGGCGGGAGGGCCGGCGGGGAGCTGTTTTTT.

In this sample, this clonotype turned up a few times. The V gene is TRBV27, the J gene TRBJ2-7; the D is unclear. V was cut by 6 bases and J by 0 bases, with 18 bases left in between. CDR3 length: 16 amino acids. Germline V CDR1 and CDR2: MNHEY, SMNVEV (reference sequence). The CDR3 coding sequence is TGTGCCAGCAGCCCCATATTCAGCTCTAGCTCCTACGAGCAGTACTTC. Its translation is CASSPIFSSSSYEQYF.

This sequence joins TRBV11-2 and TRBJ2-1; 11 nucleotides agree with TRBD2. Germline loops: CDR1 SGHAT, CDR2 FQNNGV. V was clipped by 3 bases and J by 9 bases; unmatched bases: 13. The CDR3 has 17 amino acids. CDR3 region: CASSFHWASGRSSEQFF. The CDR3 DNA reads as TGTGCCAGCAGCTTCCACTGGGCTAGCGGGAGGTCTTCTGAGCAGTTCTTC. The complete variable domain, with remaining parts taken from reference TRBV11-2 and TRBJ2-1, reads EAGVAQSPRYKIIEKRQSVAFWCNPISGHATLYWYQQILGQGPKLLIQFQNNGVVDDSQLPKDRFSAERLKGVDSTLKIQPAKLEDSAVYLCASSFHWASGRSSEQFFGPGTRLTVL.

This chain joins TRBV5-5 and TRBJ2-1; the D is unclear. The CDR3 is made up of 12 amino acids. Germline V gene data show CDR1 as SGHKS and CDR2 as YYEKEE (reference sequence). Trimming cost V 5 bases and J 9 bases, with 12 bases left between them. This CDR3 reads CASRTNGGEQFF. In DNA, the CDR3 is TGTGCCAGCAGAACAAACGGCGGTGAGCAGTTCTTC.

The rearrangement links TRBV5-4 to TRBJ1-6, with D possibly matching TRBD1 (5 bases). The CDR3 length is 15 residues. CDR1 SGHNT and CDR2 YYREEE come from the germline V gene (reference sequence). V was shortened by 4 bases and J by 9 bases, with 17 bases between the two germline ends. This chain's CDR3 is CASSPPGRDGSPLHF. CDR3 DNA sequence: TGTGCCAGCAGCCCTCCGGGCAGGGATGGTTCACCCCTCCACTTT.

This clonotype was seen a few times. This chain uses TRBV5-1 with TRBJ1-2; no reliable D call. From germline, CDR1 is SGHRS and CDR2 YFSETQ. V was clipped by 3 bases and J by 3 bases, with 9 bases between them. The length of the CDR3 is 13 residues. CDR3 region: CASSSDTYYGYTF. The CDR3 region has the DNA TGCGCCAGCAGCTCCGACACCTACTATGGCTACACCTTC.

This clonotype was detected only a few times. The chain couples TRBV6-2 or TRBV6-3 to TRBJ1-5; D unclear. The CDR3 has 15 residues. The V end was cut by 2 bases, the J end by 2 bases, with 10 bases between. From germline, CDR1 is MNHEY and CDR2 SVGEGT. The CDR3 nucleotides are TGTGCCAGCAGTTACCCCCGGGCCCGCAATCAGCCCCAGCATTTT. Amino acid sequence: CASSYPRARNQPQHF.

Only a few counts were recorded for this clonotype. The V gene is TRBV20-1, the J gene TRBJ2-3, with TRBD2 matching 12 bases. V shed 4 bases, J shed 2 bases, and the junction held 7 bases outside the gene matches. Germline V gene sequence: CDR1 DFQATT, CDR2 SNEGSKA (reference sequence). This CDR3 is built from 16 residues. CDR3 DNA sequence: TGCAGTGCTAACCCCAGACTAGCGGGAGACACAGATACGCAGTATTTT. As protein: CSANPRLAGDTDTQYF.

This clonotype occurred a few times. The J gene is TRBJ2-5, the V gene TRBV12-3 or TRBV12-4, with 7 bases that match TRBD2. The CDR3 length is 13 residues. V gave up 8 bases and J gave up 5 bases; unmatched junction bases: 8. CDR3 region: CASGGSGLETQYF. CDR3 DNA: TGTGCCAGCGGCGGGAGTGGGCTGGAGACCCAGTACTTC.

This clonotype was seen a handful of times. V gene TRBV20-1 combines with J gene TRBJ2-7; 8 bases match TRBD2. With 7 bases clipped from V and 0 bases from J, the junction kept 8 bases outside the gene matches. This CDR3 spans 14 amino acids. Germline-derived CDR1 and CDR2 are DFQATT and SNEGSKA (reference sequence). The CDR3 loop reads CSVLTSGDSYEQYF. The CDR3 DNA reads TGCAGTGTTCTTACTAGCGGAGACTCCTACGAGCAGTACTTC.

The V call is TRBV7-8, the J call TRBJ2-1; D is unclear. CDR1 SGHVS and CDR2 FQNEAQ come from the germline V gene. This CDR3 has 15 residues. The ends were cut back, 1 base at V and 6 bases at J, with 13 bases in the middle. The CDR3 sequence: CASSLGLGRSNEQFF. CDR3 DNA sequence: TGTGCCAGCAGCTTAGGGTTAGGGCGCTCCAATGAGCAGTTCTTC.

The DNA of the CDR3 is TGCGCCAGCAGCTCCTACAACACCGGGGAGCTGTTTTTT. Translated, it gives CASSSYNTGELFF. The chain couples TRBV5-1 to TRBJ2-2, with no clear D. This CDR3 has 13 amino acids. Between the trimmed V and J ends, which lost 3 bases and 2 bases, there was a span of 5 bases. Germline V lookup: CDR1 SGHRS, CDR2 YFSETQ.

The gene calls are TRBV12-3 or TRBV12-4 and TRBJ2-1; a possible D gene is TRBD2 (6 bases). The CDR3 is 16 residues long. Deletions cut 3 bases from V and 0 bases from J, with 12 bases between. In DNA, the CDR3 is TGTGCCAGCAGTTTCGTAGGCGGGACCTCCTACAATGAGCAGTTCTTC. It yields the protein CASSFVGGTSYNEQFF.

This clonotype has just a few counts. The chain carries TRBV9 and TRBJ1-2; D is uncertain. The CDR3 length is 15 residues. V shed 0 bases and J shed 4 bases, with 13 bases lying between them. Germline loops: CDR1 SGDLS, CDR2 YYNGEE. The chain's CDR3 is CASSVGGNRLYGYTF. Written as DNA, the CDR3 is TGTGCCAGCAGCGTAGGAGGGAATCGGCTCTATGGCTACACCTTC. Combining the CDR3 with reference TRBV9 and TRBJ1-2 gives the whole variable domain DSGVTQTPKHLITATGQRVTLRCSPRSGDLSVYWYQQSLDQGLQFLIQYYNGEERAKGNILERFSAQQFPDLHSELNLSSLELGDSALYFCASSVGGNRLYGYTFGSGTRLTVV.

This chain links TRBV2 with TRBJ2-6; D is unclear. CDR1 is SNHLY, CDR2 FYNNEI, per germline. V lost 7 bases to trimming and J lost 4 bases, with 5 bases between them. This CDR3 is built from 12 residues. CDR3 residues: CASNEGANVLTF. The CDR3 DNA follows: TGTGCCAGCAATGAGGGGGCCAACGTCCTGACTTTC.

J is TRBJ1-1 and V is TRBV25-1; D possibly corresponds to TRBD1 (6 bases). This CDR3 has 15 amino acids. V shed 5 bases and J shed 5 bases, with 18 bases lying between them. CDR1 is MGHDK, CDR2 SYGVNS, per germline. This chain's CDR3 is CASSKWDKWGTEAFF. In nucleotides, the CDR3 is TGTGCCAGCAGTAAATGGGACAAATGGGGGACTGAAGCTTTCTTT.

The sample holds one count of this clonotype. The chain links TRBV7-2 to TRBJ2-1; 10 bases align to TRBD1. Germline-derived CDR1 and CDR2 are SGHTA and FQGNSA. Unmatched junction bases numbered 9, after V lost 5 bases and J lost 8 bases. CDR3 length equals 15 residues. Here the CDR3 reads CASSPGTGAGDEQFF. CDR3 nucleotides: TGTGCCAGCAGCCCAGGGACAGGGGCTGGCGATGAGCAGTTCTTC.

This sequence joins TRBV20-1 and TRBJ2-7; D is possibly TRBD1 (6 bases). This CDR3 comprises 14 residues. Trimming cost V 3 bases and J 6 bases, with 18 bases left between them. From germline, CDR1 is DFQATT and CDR2 SNEGSKA (reference sequence). CDR3 bases: TGCAGTGCTAGGTCTCAGGGGACCCCTGGCGAGCAGTACTTC. Translating it yields CSARSQGTPGEQYF.

This rearrangement joins TRBV7-2 to TRBJ2-2, with D unresolved. Germline CDR1 is SGHTA and CDR2 is FQGNSA. The length of the CDR3 is 16 residues. V was clipped by 4 bases and J by 1 base, with 13 bases between them. The CDR3 sequence: CASSSSTLQNTGELFF. The CDR3 bases are TGTGCCAGCAGCTCCTCGACACTCCAGAACACCGGGGAGCTGTTTTTT.

The sample holds a few counts of this clonotype. J is TRBJ1-2 and V is TRBV5-1; 9 bases line up with TRBD1. The junction had 3 bases not matched to a gene; V was cut back by 1 base and J by 2 bases. The CDR3 has 15 residues. CDR1 is SGHRS, CDR2 YFSETQ, per germline. The CDR3 DNA reads TGCGCCAGCAGCTTGTCGACAGGGGGGAACTATGGCTACACCTTC. It codes for CASSLSTGGNYGYTF. The full variable domain, with the rest looked up from reference TRBV5-1 and TRBJ1-2, is KAGVTQTPRYLIKTRGQQVTLSCSPISGHRSVSWYQQTPGQGLQFLFEYFSETQRNKGNFPGRFSGRQFSNSRSEMNVSTLELGDSALYLCASSLSTGGNYGYTFGSGTRLTVV.

V gene TRBV7-7 combines with J gene TRBJ2-5; TRBD1 agrees at 8 bases. Germline V gene lookup returns CDR1 SSHAT and CDR2 FNYEAQ (reference sequence). The CDR3 is 15 residues long. Losses at the gene ends were 1 base for V and 5 bases for J; bases not matched to a gene: 6. The CDR3 region is CASSLEGRGHETQYF. CDR3 coding DNA: TGTGCCAGCAGCTTAGAGGGCAGGGGGCACGAGACCCAGTACTTC.

The chain is built from TRBV30 and TRBJ2-3; D might be TRBD2 (5 bases). V was shortened by 2 bases and J by 0 bases, with 12 bases between the two germline ends. Germline loops: CDR1 GTSNPN, CDR2 SVGIG (reference sequence). The CDR3 length is 15 residues. The DNA of the CDR3 is TGTGCCTGGAGTCCGCAAGCGGTTAGCACAGATACGCAGTATTTT. Translating gives CAWSPQAVSTDTQYF.

This clonotype was recorded a few times. The rearrangement joins TRBV20-1 to TRBJ2-7, with TRBD2 as a possible D gene (5 bases). The ends were cut back, 6 bases at V and 6 bases at J, with 12 bases in the middle. Per the germline V gene, CDR1 is DFQATT and CDR2 is SNEGSKA (reference sequence). This CDR3 is built from 11 residues. The CDR3 bases are TGCAGTGCCGTGGGCGGAGGCGAGCAGTACTTC. The encoded protein is CSAVGGGEQYF.

This clonotype showed up just once. V gene TRBV2 combines with J gene TRBJ2-7; perhaps TRBD1 as D (6 bases). The V end lost 5 bases, the J end lost 7 bases, and 15 bases lay between the germline ends. Germline values: CDR1 SNHLY, CDR2 FYNNEI. This CDR3 spans 13 amino acids. CDR3 sequence reads: CASSLPDSPEQYF. Written as DNA, the CDR3 is TGTGCCAGCAGTCTCCCGGACAGCCCTGAGCAGTACTTC.